The 9 T cell receptor beta chains below were found in one sample sequenced in a study of vaccination and CD4 T cells after COVID-19. The treatment: approximately 9-day PBMC culture with coronavirus spike peptide pools or control peptides (ViraFEST assay). The Oncomine TCR Beta short-read assay generated sequence data from the DNA of cultured CD4+ T cells. TCRdb called the PCR reads again in MiXCR, with one record for every CDR3 protein. The top ten clones hold 4% to 6% of a sample with approximately 24,000 distinct CDR3 sequences, about three fifths of them seen once. Their antigen targets remain unknown. Sample: CD4+ T cells from blood, cultured in vitro. Receptors originate from a human donor who had recovered from COVID-19.

The V call is TRBV20-1, the J call TRBJ2-1; 11 bases line up with TRBD2. This CDR3 contains 15 residues. Germline V gene sequence: CDR1 DFQATT, CDR2 SNEGSKA (reference sequence). Trimming removed 3 bases from V and 8 bases from J; junction bases left unmatched: 9. CDR3 nucleotides: TGCAGTGCTAGCTTGACTAGCGGGGCTAGGGATGAGCAGTTCTTC. Translating gives CSASLTSGARDEQFF.

The rearrangement joins TRBV10-3 to TRBJ2-1; maybe TRBD1 (6 bases). V gave up 6 bases and J gave up 5 bases, with 11 bases separating them. This CDR3 has 13 amino acids. Looked up from germline, CDR1 is ENHRY and CDR2 is SYGVKD. The CDR3 sequence is CAISPTGHNEQFF. CDR3 in DNA: TGTGCCATCAGCCCGACAGGTCACAATGAGCAGTTCTTC.

A single count supports this clonotype. The chain couples TRBV15 to TRBJ1-6; D gene unclear. The CDR3 runs 13 residues. Deletions cut 8 bases from V and 10 bases from J, with 15 bases between. Germline V gene sequence: CDR1 LNHNV, CDR2 YYDKDF (reference sequence). Here the CDR3 DNA reads TGTGCCACCGGGGAGTTAGTTAACTCACCCCTCCACTTT. Translated: CATGELVNSPLHF. The full variable domain, in which reference TRBV15 and TRBJ1-6 provide the parts outside the CDR3, is DAMVIQNPRYQVTQFGKPVTLSCSQTLNHNVMYWYQQKSSQAPKLLFHYYDKDFNNEADTPDNFQSRRPNTSFCFLDIRSPGLGDTAMYLCATGELVNSPLHFGNGTRLTVT.

CDR3: CASSLDQFSTDTQYF. DNA of the CDR3: TGTGCCAGCAGCTTAGACCAGTTTAGCACAGATACGCAGTATTTT. The V call is TRBV7-2, the J call TRBJ2-3, with D unresolved. V was trimmed by 1 base and J by 0 bases, leaving 8 bases between them. The CDR3 totals 15 residues. Germline loops: CDR1 SGHTA, CDR2 FQGNSA.

The sample holds a few counts of this clonotype. The chain carries TRBV7-2 and TRBJ2-5; 12 bases map to TRBD2. Germline CDR1 is SGHTA and CDR2 is FQGNSA. CDR3 size: 15 residues. Trimming removed 8 bases from V and 5 bases from J; junction bases left unmatched: 9. CDR3 in DNA: TGTGCCAGCCTCTCTAGCGGGAGGGCCGGGGAGACCCAGTACTTC. It codes for CASLSSGRAGETQYF.

This chain connects TRBV6-4 to TRBJ2-3; 7 positions agree with TRBD1. The CDR3 contains 16 residues. Germline CDR1 and CDR2: MRHNA and SNTAGT. V lost 3 bases to trimming and J lost 0 bases; unmatched junction nucleotides: 6. The CDR3 bases are TGTGCCAGCAGTGAAGACAGGGTACCTAGCACAGATACGCAGTATTTT. Protein sequence: CASSEDRVPSTDTQYF.

A single count supports this clonotype. This chain links TRBV5-1 with TRBJ2-1, with 7 bases matching TRBD2. The trim removed 4 bases at V and 9 bases at J, leaving 4 bases unmatched. This CDR3 is 12 amino acids long. CDR1 and CDR2 (germline): SGHRS, YFSETQ. The CDR3 reads CASSPGGFEQFF. The CDR3 nucleotides are TGCGCCAGCAGCCCGGGAGGTTTTGAGCAGTTCTTC.

This clonotype was observed a few times. The chain employs TRBV20-1 and TRBJ2-1; 7 bases match TRBD2. V lost 5 bases to trimming and J lost 7 bases; unmatched junction nucleotides: 11. Germline V gene lookup returns CDR1 DFQATT and CDR2 SNEGSKA (reference sequence). The CDR3 extends over 14 amino acids. DNA of the CDR3: TGCAGTGCTCCTGAGGGGAGGGCTAGGAATGAGCAGTTCTTC. Residues: CSAPEGRARNEQFF.

The gene calls are TRBV7-9 and TRBJ2-1; 7 bases are a match to TRBD2. V dropped 6 bases and J dropped 5; count of bases not matched to a gene: 10. The germline V gene has CDR1 SEHNR and CDR2 FQNEAQ (reference sequence). This CDR3 has 15 residues. Written as DNA, the CDR3 is TGTGCCAGCAGAAAAACGAGGGAGGGAGACAATGAGCAGTTCTTC. It is translated as CASRKTREGDNEQFF.